This is a list of T cell receptor beta chains from one sample in a study of blood T cell repertoires in COVID-19. Method: immunoSEQ multiplex PCR; TCRdb's copy keeps in-frame clones and lacks some. Counted here are 100,000 to 150,000 clones, around 87% occurring once; the ten biggest clones make up 7.6%. The sequenced sample consisted of peripheral blood. The receptor source for this set is a man aged 50 to 60 with acute or convalescent COVID-19. CDR3s include the opening cysteine and the closing phenylalanine or tryptophan. The order of the fields is J gene, V gene, clone size, D gene, CDR3 protein, CDR3 DNA. D genes are given only for firm matches. Clone size, where shown, is once, few, many, or a class for clones that have expanded.

TRBJ1-2,TRBV18,-,-,CASTRSGGVVYGYTF,TGTGCCAGCACGAGATCGGGCGGGGTGGTCTATGGCTACACCTTC
TRBJ2-2,TRBV29-1,-,TRBD1,CSARDRADTGELFF,TGCAGCGCCCGGGACAGGGCTGACACCGGGGAGCTGTTTTTT
TRBJ2-1,TRBV11-3,-,TRBD2,CASSLDAQREEFF,TGTGCCAGCAGCTTAGATGCCCAGCGGGAAGAGTTCTTC
TRBJ1-2,TRBV6-6,-,TRBD1,CASSSGTDFYGYTF,TGTGCCAGCAGTTCCGGGACAGACTTTTATGGCTACACCTTC
TRBJ2-7,TRBV3-1/TRBV3-2,-,TRBD1,CASRSGGRAYEQYF,TGTGCCAGCAGGTCAGGGGGCCGGGCTTACGAGCAGTACTTC
TRBJ2-1,TRBV6-6,-,TRBD2,CASSQGGGSYNEQFF,TGTGCCAGCAGCCAAGGCGGGGGCTCCTACAATGAGCAGTTCTTC
TRBJ2-6,TRBV9,-,TRBD1,CASNRGRGSGANVLTF,TGTGCCAGCAACAGGGGGCGAGGCTCTGGGGCCAACGTCCTGACTTTC
TRBJ2-1,TRBV7-2,-,-,CASSFGQGSYNEQFF,TGTGCCAGCAGCTTTGGGCAGGGGTCCTACAATGAGCAGTTCTTC
TRBJ1-1,TRBV5-4,-,-,CASSLGGGRNTEAFF,TGTGCCAGCAGCTTGGGGGGAGGTCGGAACACTGAAGCTTTCTTT
TRBJ1-2,TRBV20-1,once,TRBD1,CSVQDRVGYTF,TGCAGTGTCCAGGACAGGGTCGGCTACACCTTC
TRBJ2-2,TRBV4-1,-,TRBD1,CASSQTRDRINTGELFF,TGCGCCAGCAGCCAAACCCGGGACAGGATAAACACCGGGGAGCTGTTTTTT
TRBJ2-1,TRBV4-2,once,-,CASSQPRTLGGNEQFF,TGTGCCAGCAGCCAGCCCAGGACCCTCGGGGGCAATGAGCAGTTCTTC
TRBJ1-2,TRBV30,-,TRBD1,CAWRRPGGAPGGYTF,TGTGCCTGGAGGAGACCAGGGGGCGCCCCGGGTGGCTACACCTTC
TRBJ1-2,TRBV27,-,-,CASSVSGEGTGGYTF,TGTGCCAGCTCAGTTTCGGGAGAGGGAACGGGTGGCTACACCTTC
TRBJ2-1,TRBV3-1/TRBV3-2,-,TRBD2,CASSIYVPGLAGVPEPYNEQFF,TGTGCCAGCAGTATCTATGTCCCGGGACTAGCGGGAGTTCCCGAGCCCTACAATGAGCAGTTCTTC
TRBJ2-7,TRBV6-2/TRBV6-3,-,-,CASSSQTVGSYEQYF,TGTGCCAGCAGTTCTCAGACAGTCGGGTCCTACGAGCAGTACTTC
TRBJ2-1,TRBV7-2,-,TRBD2,CASRSGSNYNEQFF,TGTGCCAGCAGAAGCGGGAGTAACTACAATGAGCAGTTCTTC
TRBJ2-3,TRBV27,-,-,CASSLSERADTQYF,TGTGCCAGCAGTTTATCGGAGAGGGCAGATACGCAGTATTTT
TRBJ1-2,TRBV30,once,-,CARRGSNYGYTF,TGTGCCCGCCGGGGGTCCAACTATGGCTACACCTTC
TRBJ2-5,TRBV19,-,TRBD1,CASSPWGRQGETQYF,TGTGCCAGTAGTCCCTGGGGACGACAGGGAGAGACCCAGTACTTC
TRBJ1-4,TRBV4-1,-,-,CASSQGWGLTNEKLFF,TGCGCCAGCAGCCAGGGTTGGGGGCTAACTAATGAAAAACTGTTTTTT
TRBJ2-5,TRBV30,-,TRBD2,CAWSRRTSGETQYF,TGTGCCTGGAGTCGGAGGACTAGCGGGGAGACCCAGTACTTC
TRBJ1-2,TRBV6-1,-,-,CASSEGGVLLGYTF,TGTGCCAGCAGTGAAGGGGGGGTTCTTCTTGGCTACACCTTC
TRBJ1-6,TRBV6-5,-,-,CASSYRGNSPLHF,TGTGCCAGCAGTTACCGGGGGAATTCACCCCTCCACTTT
TRBJ1-2,TRBV14,-,TRBD1,CASSRGQGLYGYTF,TGTGCCAGCAGCCGCGGACAGGGGCTCTATGGCTACACCTTC
TRBJ2-1,TRBV5-5,-,-,CASSLDYYLSSYNEQFF,TGTGCCAGCAGCTTGGATTACTACCTAAGCTCCTACAATGAGCAGTTCTTC
TRBJ2-7,TRBV3-1/TRBV3-2,-,TRBD2,CASSQTSGFSYEQYF,TGTGCCAGCAGCCAAACTAGCGGGTTCTCCTACGAGCAGTACTTC
TRBJ1-2,TRBV5-1,-,-,CASSPRPGGDGYTF,TGCGCCAGCAGCCCCCGGCCTGGGGGCGATGGCTACACCTTC
TRBJ1-5,TRBV25-1,-,TRBD1,CASTGCRGLGNQPQHF,TGTGCCAGCACTGGGTGCAGGGGGCTGGGCAATCAGCCCCAGCATTTT